This entry lists 26 T cell receptor beta chains sequenced from one sample in a study of shared clonotypes between healthy human individuals. The data were produced by immunoSEQ multiplex PCR, yet TCRdb's version contains in-frame clones alone and is incomplete. Of some 700,000 clones detected, around 91% appear once; the ten largest clones hold around a third. The sequenced material came from memory CD8+ T cells from PBMCs. The subset was: CD45RO+ cells pooled with CCR7-negative TemRA cells. The origin of the receptors is a man aged 18 to 30 in good health. Some clones in this sample may be carry-over from other donors' samples.

The chain joins TRBV28 to TRBJ2-5; D gene ambiguous. The CDR3 has 11 amino acids. Germline CDR1 reads MDHEN; CDR2 reads SYDVKM. V was clipped by 3 bases and J by 5 bases, with 4 bases between them. Written as DNA, the CDR3 is TGTGCCAGCAGTTTCGCGGAGACCCAGTACTTC. This translates into CASSFAETQYF.

CDR3 in DNA: TGTGCCAGTAGAAGGAGCACAGATAGCAATCAGCCCCAGCATTTT. It yields the protein CASRRSTDSNQPQHF. The chain recombines TRBV19 with TRBJ1-5; D uncertain. Germline V gives CDR1 LNHDA, CDR2 SQIVND (reference sequence). The V and J ends lost 6 bases and 0 bases respectively, with 12 bases between them. The CDR3 is made up of 15 amino acids.

The rearrangement links TRBV27 to TRBJ2-7, with a possible D match to TRBD2 (6 bases). The CDR3 totals 13 residues. The V gene lost 4 bases and the J gene lost 2 bases, with 9 bases spanning the gap. CDR1 and CDR2 (germline): MNHEY, SMNVEV (reference sequence). The CDR3 DNA reads TGTGCCAGCAGTTGGGGGGTCGCCTACGAGCAGTACTTC. Its translation: CASSWGVAYEQYF.

This clone has a single count. V and J are TRBV2 and TRBJ2-5; D remains unclear. The CDR3 consists of 14 residues. Trimming removed 8 bases from V and 5 bases from J, with 18 bases in between. CDR1 SNHLY and CDR2 FYNNEI come from the germline V gene. The CDR3 DNA reads as TGTGCCAGCTCCACAAGGACCCCGGGCGAGACCCAGTACTTC. Amino acids: CASSTRTPGETQYF.

The V call is TRBV11-2, the J call TRBJ2-7, with a tentative D call TRBD2 (5 bases). Germline CDR1 is SGHAT and CDR2 is FQNNGV. The CDR3 contains 14 residues. V was trimmed by 4 bases and J by 0 bases, leaving 10 bases between them. The CDR3 here is CASSSLGDSYEQYF. CDR3 DNA sequence: TGTGCCAGCAGCTCGCTCGGGGACTCCTACGAGCAGTACTTC.

This chain links TRBV27 with TRBJ2-7; D unresolved. This CDR3 has 15 residues. The V gene lost 2 bases and the J gene lost 2 bases, with 13 bases spanning the gap. Germline V gene sequence: CDR1 MNHEY, CDR2 SMNVEV (reference sequence). The CDR3 region has the DNA TGTGCCAGCAGTTTAAATTTGGGGTCTACCTACGAGCAGTACTTC. As protein: CASSLNLGSTYEQYF.

The chain recombines TRBV11-2 with TRBJ2-7; 8 bases are a match to TRBD2. CDR3 size: 15 residues. The V gene's germline CDR1 is SGHAT and CDR2 FQNNGV. V lost 3 bases and J lost 0; bases outside the gene matches: 4. CDR3 protein: CASSFSTSASYEQYF. The CDR3 coding sequence is TGTGCCAGCAGCTTTTCGACTAGCGCCTCCTACGAGCAGTACTTC.

V and J are TRBV7-9 and TRBJ2-1; TRBD1 aligns across 9 bases. CDR1 and CDR2 (germline): SEHNR, FQNEAQ (reference sequence). This CDR3 is 17 amino acids long. V lost 1 base, J lost 2 bases, and 6 bases stayed unmatched. CDR3 protein: CASSLGGTGITYNEQFF. In DNA, the CDR3 is TGTGCCAGCAGCTTAGGGGGGACAGGGATTACCTACAATGAGCAGTTCTTC.

CDR3 sequence (DNA): TGCGCCAGCAGTGGGCCCCCACTAGCGGGAGGACACGAGCAGTACTTC. This encodes CASSGPPLAGGHEQYF. This chain uses TRBV10-2 with TRBJ2-7, with 12 positions matching TRBD2. J was trimmed by 5 bases and V by 4 bases; bases with no gene match: 9. The germline V gene has CDR1 WSHSY and CDR2 SAAADI. The CDR3 contains 16 residues.

This sequence joins TRBV7-3 and TRBJ2-2; 7 bases agree with TRBD1. Germline loops: CDR1 SGHTA, CDR2 FQGTGA. The ends lost 3 bases at V and 4 bases at J; junction bases unmatched: 2. There are 14 residues in the CDR3. In nucleotides, the CDR3 is TGTGCCAGCAGCTTTACAGGGGTCACCGGGGAGCTGTTTTTT. It yields the protein CASSFTGVTGELFF.

The V call is TRBV28, the J call TRBJ2-2; D gene uncertain. The CDR3 extends over 15 amino acids. Germline V gene data show CDR1 as MDHEN and CDR2 as SYDVKM. The V and J ends lost 6 bases and 1 base respectively, with 12 bases between them. The CDR3 DNA follows: TGTGCCAGCAGCCCTTTGGCGGAGAACACCGGGGAGCTGTTTTTT. Translation gives CASSPLAENTGELFF.

With regard to this clone: An end of the junction does not agree with germline; a read error may underlie this. The J gene is TRBJ2-1, the V gene TRBV7-7; the match to TRBD2 covers 10 bases. From germline, CDR1 is SSHAT and CDR2 FNYEAQ (reference sequence). The CDR3 loop spans 14 amino acids. The CDR3 DNA reads as TGTGCCAGCAGCCTAGCGGGAGAGGGAAATGAGCAGTTCTTC. This codes for CASSLAGEGNEQFF.

CDR3 sequence (DNA): TGTGCCAGCAGGAGGACTAGCGGGCAGGCCTACGAGCAGTACTTC. Encoded protein: CASRRTSGQAYEQYF. The rearrangement uses TRBV6-8 and TRBJ2-7; the match to TRBD2 covers 11 bases. This CDR3 has 15 residues. V was pared by 6 bases and J by 2 bases, with 6 bases of the junction left unmatched. Germline CDR1 and CDR2: MNHGY and SAAAGT.

This clone was picked up a small number of times. The V call is TRBV27, the J call TRBJ2-2; D is ambiguous. V was cut by 1 base and J by 9 bases, with 9 bases left in between. Germline CDR1 reads MNHEY; CDR2 reads SMNVEV (reference sequence). The CDR3 loop spans 13 amino acids. CDR3 in DNA: TGTGCCAGCAGTTTATATGTGGGGTGGGAGCTGTTTTTT. Its translation is CASSLYVGWELFF.

J is TRBJ2-3 and V is TRBV19, with 7 bases that match TRBD1. Germline CDR1 and CDR2: LNHDA and SQIVND (reference sequence). Trimming removed 5 bases from V and 5 bases from J; junction bases left unmatched: 10. This CDR3 comprises 15 residues. For the CDR3, the DNA is TGTGCCAGTAGTCCGTGGACAGGACTTAAAGATACGCAGTATTTT. Protein product: CASSPWTGLKDTQYF.

The chain couples TRBV29-1 to TRBJ1-4, with D possibly TRBD1 on 6 matching bases. Germline V gives CDR1 SQVTM, CDR2 ANQGSEA. Trimming cost V 7 bases and J 11 bases, with 14 bases left between them. The CDR3 has 11 residues. CDR3 nucleotide sequence: TGCAGCGCAGTGGCTCAGGGGAAACTGTTTTTT. The encoded protein is CSAVAQGKLFF. Using reference TRBV29-1 and TRBJ1-4 for the parts outside the CDR3, the full variable domain is SAVISQKPSRDICQRGTSLTIQCQVDSQVTMMFWYRQQPGQSLTLIATANQGSEATYESGFVIDKFPISRPNLTFSTLTVSNMSPEDSSIYLCSAVAQGKLFFGSGTQLSVL.

The chain joins TRBV27 to TRBJ2-7; TRBD2 is a possible D gene (7 bases). The V gene's germline CDR1 is MNHEY and CDR2 SMNVEV (reference sequence). The CDR3 length is 13 residues. V lost 4 bases and J 9 bases, leaving 16 bases between the germline ends. CDR3 nucleotides: TGTGCCAGCAGTTCTCCCGGGGGGCCCGGGCAGTACTTC. Amino acid sequence: CASSSPGGPGQYF.

The V gene is TRBV28, the J gene TRBJ1-2; D is unclear. CDR1 is MDHEN and CDR2 is SYDVKM in the germline V gene. CDR3 length equals 16 residues. Trimming left V 5 bases short and J 5 bases short, with 21 bases between. CDR3 coding DNA: TGTGCCAGCAGTCGTGGGTTTGGCGGGAGGAATTATGGCTACACCTTC. Encoded protein: CASSRGFGGRNYGYTF.

The chain employs TRBV5-1 and TRBJ2-7, with 9 bases fitting TRBD2. The trim removed 0 bases at V and 2 bases at J, leaving 6 bases unmatched. The germline CDR1 and CDR2 sequences are SGHRS and YFSETQ. The CDR3 totals 16 residues. The CDR3, as DNA: TGCGCCAGCAGCTTGGAGTCTAGCGGGAAGGCCTACGAGCAGTACTTC. Translating it yields CASSLESSGKAYEQYF.

The genes are TRBV7-9 and TRBJ2-6; the D is unclear. Germline CDR1 is SEHNR and CDR2 is FQNEAQ (reference sequence). The CDR3 is made up of 14 amino acids. V was trimmed by 7 bases and J by 0 bases, leaving 7 bases between them. The CDR3 region is CASTPNSGANVLTF. In DNA, the CDR3 is TGTGCCAGCACCCCGAACTCTGGGGCCAACGTCCTGACTTTC.

This rearrangement joins TRBV30 to TRBJ1-2; D call uncertain. V lost 4 bases, J lost 1 base, and 13 bases lay in between. Per germline, CDR1 GTSNPN and CDR2 SVGIG (reference sequence). The CDR3 sequence is 14 residues long. The CDR3: CAWNFGRVNYGYTF. The CDR3 bases are TGTGCCTGGAATTTCGGCAGAGTTAACTATGGCTACACCTTC. The full variable domain, in which reference TRBV30 and TRBJ1-2 provide the parts outside the CDR3, is SQTIHQWPATLVQPVGSPLSLECTVEGTSNPNLYWYRQAAGRGLQLLFYSVGIGQISSEVPQNLSASRPQDRQFILSSKKLLLSDSGFYLCAWNFGRVNYGYTFGSGTRLTVV.

This chain links TRBV11-2 with TRBJ2-7; 9 nucleotides align to TRBD1. This CDR3 region has 15 residues. V dropped 1 base and J dropped 5; count of bases not matched to a gene: 6. Germline values: CDR1 SGHAT, CDR2 FQNNGV. The CDR3 loop reads CASSLGDRVLDEQYF. CDR3 bases: TGTGCCAGCAGCTTAGGGGACAGGGTTTTGGACGAGCAGTACTTC.

CDR3: CASSLPPGETQYF. The CDR3 bases are TGCGCCAGCAGCCTCCCCCCCGGAGAGACCCAGTACTTC. The chain recombines TRBV4-1 with TRBJ2-5; the D is unclear. The V end lost 4 bases, the J end lost 4 bases, and 10 bases lay between the germline ends. CDR3 length equals 13 residues. Per the germline V gene, CDR1 is MGHRA and CDR2 is YSYEKL.

This clone came up once. The chain employs TRBV5-6 and TRBJ2-7, with TRBD2 identical over 7 bases. V was clipped by 0 bases and J by 2 bases; unmatched bases: 5. The CDR3 is 15 amino acids. CDR1 SGHDT and CDR2 YYEEEE come from the germline V gene. CDR3 protein: CASSLAPSGPYEQYF. In DNA form, the CDR3 reads TGTGCCAGCAGCTTGGCTCCTAGCGGTCCCTACGAGCAGTACTTC.

V gene TRBV6-6 combines with J gene TRBJ2-7; D is perhaps TRBD2 (6 bases). V was trimmed by 0 bases and J by 0 bases, leaving 12 bases between them. CDR1 and CDR2 from the germline V gene are MNHNY and SVGAGI (reference sequence). This CDR3 has 16 amino acids. The DNA for the CDR3 is TGTGCCAGCAGTTACTCACTGGAGGGCTCCTCCTACGAGCAGTACTTC. It translates to CASSYSLEGSSYEQYF.

In its sample, this clone was seen a few times. J is TRBJ1-2 and V is TRBV10-2; D unresolved. The germline V gene has CDR1 WSHSY and CDR2 SAAADI. This CDR3 has 13 residues. Trimming pared 2 bases from V and 6 bases from J, leaving 10 bases between. CDR3 sequence reads: CASSENSLDGYTF. For the CDR3, the DNA is TGCGCCAGCAGTGAGAACTCACTCGATGGCTACACCTTC.